These T cell receptor beta chains were read from a single sample in a study of cytomegalovirus exposure and HLA in healthy donors. Data came from immunoSEQ multiplex PCR; TCRdb stores just in-frame clones and leaves some out. The repertoire has over 55,000 clones, 65% to 85% of them found once; the top ten carry around 6%. Input material: PBMCs. These receptors all come from a male donor in good health and CMV-seronegative. Both conserved end residues are part of each CDR3. The D gene is left open where the match is weak. Not all rows give a size; the values are once, few, many and, for expanded clones, a class.

d_gene: TRBD1; j_gene: TRBJ1-1; v_gene: TRBV6-6; abundance: .; CDR3nt: TGTGCCAGCAGTTCGCAGGGGGCGCAAACTGAAGCTTTCTTT; CDR3aa: CASSSQGAQTEAFF
d_gene: .; j_gene: TRBJ2-5; v_gene: TRBV6-5; abundance: .; CDR3nt: TGTGCCAGCAGTCACGGAGGGTCGGAGACCCAGTACTTC; CDR3aa: CASSHGGSETQYF
d_gene: TRBD1; j_gene: TRBJ2-5; v_gene: TRBV7-6; abundance: .; CDR3nt: TGTGCCAGCAGCTTAGGGGGGACAGGTGGAGAGACCCAGTACTTC; CDR3aa: CASSLGGTGGETQYF
d_gene: TRBD2; j_gene: TRBJ2-3; v_gene: TRBV18; abundance: .; CDR3nt: TGTGCCAGCTCATCAAGCGGCAAGCGGGGCGGCACAGATACGCAGTATTTT; CDR3aa: CASSSSGKRGGTDTQYF
d_gene: TRBD2; j_gene: TRBJ2-3; v_gene: TRBV4-3; abundance: .; CDR3nt: TGCGCCAGCAGCCAAGTTCCTAGCGGGGGGACAGATACGCAGTATTTT; CDR3aa: CASSQVPSGGTDTQYF
d_gene: .; j_gene: TRBJ1-5; v_gene: TRBV18; abundance: few; CDR3nt: TGTGCCAGCTCACCACGGTATGAGAATCAGCCCCAGCATTTT; CDR3aa: CASSPRYENQPQHF
d_gene: TRBD2; j_gene: TRBJ2-4; v_gene: TRBV2; abundance: .; CDR3nt: TGTGCCAGCAGTGATGAGCGGGGGTGGTCGCAAAACATTCAGTACTTC; CDR3aa: CASSDERGWSQNIQYF
d_gene: .; j_gene: TRBJ1-3; v_gene: TRBV9; abundance: few; CDR3nt: TGTGCCAGCAGCCCGAGGGCCGGGATCTCTGGAAACACCATATATTTT; CDR3aa: CASSPRAGISGNTIYF
d_gene: .; j_gene: TRBJ1-3; v_gene: TRBV11-3; abundance: .; CDR3nt: TGTGCCAGCAGCACAGATCCCGGAAACACCATATATTTT; CDR3aa: CASSTDPGNTIYF
d_gene: .; j_gene: TRBJ1-1; v_gene: TRBV6-6; abundance: .; CDR3nt: TGTGCCAGGAGGTTAGTGTCGATGAACACTGAAGCTTTCTTT; CDR3aa: CARRLVSMNTEAFF
d_gene: .; j_gene: TRBJ2-7; v_gene: TRBV7-8; abundance: .; CDR3nt: TGTGCCAGCAGCTCAAAGCCCTCCTACGAGCAGTACTTC; CDR3aa: CASSSKPSYEQYF
d_gene: .; j_gene: TRBJ2-2; v_gene: TRBV6-5; abundance: .; CDR3nt: TGTGCCAGCAGTTACAGGAGGAACACCGGGGAGCTGTTTTTT; CDR3aa: CASSYRRNTGELFF
d_gene: .; j_gene: TRBJ1-2; v_gene: TRBV12-5; abundance: .; CDR3nt: TGTGCTAGTGGGGAGATGGGGCACGGGTTTGGCTACACCTTC; CDR3aa: CASGEMGHGFGYTF
d_gene: TRBD1; j_gene: TRBJ1-2; v_gene: TRBV19; abundance: .; CDR3nt: TGTGCCAGTAGTACAACGGGACAGGGCATCTATGGCTACACCTTC; CDR3aa: CASSTTGQGIYGYTF
d_gene: .; j_gene: TRBJ1-4; v_gene: TRBV6-1; abundance: .; CDR3nt: TGTGCCAGCAGTGACTGTCCAAGTCTCCTAGTAGACAATGAAAAACTGTTTTTT; CDR3aa: CASSDCPSLLVDNEKLFF
d_gene: TRBD1; j_gene: TRBJ2-1; v_gene: TRBV4-3; abundance: few; CDR3nt: TGCGCCAGCAGCCAAGACGGTACAGGGGCTCACAATGAGCAGTTCTTC; CDR3aa: CASSQDGTGAHNEQFF